This T cell receptor (beta chain) emerged from a study of shared clonotypes between healthy human individuals (dated by TCRdb to the early 2020s). For the wider study: The cohort included three men and a couple of women between 18 and 49 years of age. For each donor, CD4 naive and CD4 memory were each given three plates, CD8 naive was given two plates, and CD8 memory was given one plate. To estimate repertoire size and how much clonotype sharing occurs between individuals, the study deeply sequenced the blood TCR repertoires of five healthy adults. To increase sequencing depth and limit assay-specific biases, different laboratories used diverse techniques to prepare libraries and sequence TCR repertoires. Between about 0.8 and 8.9 billion PBMCs per donor were obtained by leukapheresis.

In the case of this clone: The specificity of this receptor is unknown. Qualities for individual bases were not recorded, and no much larger clone is one base off.

General findings and caveats noted by the study authors: Estimated clonotype richness was generally larger for naive than for memory subsets. Across several donors, about 5% of naive CD4, roughly 3.3% of naive CD8, about 2.3% of memory CD4, and under 0.45% of memory CD8 clonotypes were shared. Compared with non-shared clonotypes, clonotypes shared by all four sorted-subset donors had higher generation probabilities. Incomplete sequencing was indicated by rarefaction of sorted-subset datasets, despite the large sequencing depth. Sampling was limited to blood, and TCR repertoires in tissue likely differ from TCR repertoires in blood. Pairwise subsampling led to the expectation that sequencing depth would affect the degree of clonotype sharing among donors. The genetic and exposure-history diversity represented was limited by the small number of donors.

CD8 naive samples were obtained by positive selection for CCR7 among CD45RO-negative cells, yielding a CD45RA+CCR7+ population from which TemRA cells were excluded. The donors were healthy, HIV-negative adults who had no recently reported acute infections or vaccinations. Every donor was a Caucasian adult residing in Nashville, Tennessee, USA. Blood was collected by leukapheresis, and PBMCs were isolated by Ficoll-Histopaque density gradient centrifugation and then cryopreserved in liquid nitrogen vapor phase. Purity and quantity of every magnetically sorted T cell population were checked by analytical flow cytometry. From each sorted fraction, genomic DNA was isolated and quantified by UV absorbance on a Nanodrop 2000c. TCR CDR3 regions were amplified from genomic DNA by multiplex PCR using the deep immunoSEQ assay. Extracted genomic DNA from each cell subset was spread evenly across all wells of several immunoSEQ 96-well plates, with each plate serving as a replicate. For sorted subsets, each replicate PCR was loaded with approximately 200 ng genomic DNA, equivalent to some 31,000 T cell genomes. Purified libraries were quantified with a Qubit 3.0 fluorometer, sized on a Bioanalyzer 2100, and re-quantified with the KAPA Library Quantification kit. Every immunoSEQ 96-well plate was sequenced on a dedicated single-read 150-cycle Illumina NextSeq 550 flow cell. In the authors' own workflow: Because the immunoSEQ output held only junctional sequences and lacked quality scores, the filtering could not match the filtering applied to full-length reads. To assign V/J genes and CDR3, sequences were annotated against IMGT germline references using PyIR, a Python wrapper for IgBLAST v1.9. Reads were filtered out if the reads had weak V/J assignments (E-value above 1e-6), no CDR3, stop codons, out-of-frame junctions, or ambiguous translated residues. V3J clonotypes were defined as sequences sharing the same inferred V gene, J gene, and CDR3 amino acid sequence. Percentage overlap between repertoires was calculated by dividing the number of shared unique clonotypes by the size of the smaller repertoire. Richness of each repertoire was evaluated using RTK rarefaction, the Chao1 estimator, and Recon v2.1 estimates of unobserved clonotypes. For all TCRbeta clonotypes obtained by the gDNA method from a handful of donors, generation probabilities were computed with OLGA. TCRdb stores this immuneACCESS table with in-frame sequences only. Part of the clones is absent; in the studies checked, under half of the shortfall reflects unresolved V genes, and no reason is known for the rest. That table gives V, J and clone size, and the DNA gave D and trimming. This sample holds some 2.1 million clones; around 95% were observed only once. Of the sample, around 1.7% falls within the top ten clones.

Via the germline V gene (reference sequence), CDR1 is MNHEY and CDR2 SMNVEV. Between the V and J ends, shortened by 5 bases and 4 bases respectively, the junction contains 11 bases. From cysteine to phenylalanine, the CDR3 is 13 amino acids long. The DNA shown is the 39-base CDR3, in frame from base 1. The sequencing input was naive CD8+ T cells from PBMCs. Explained via the paper, the cell subset or site label denotes: CD45RA+CCR7+. The rearranged segments are TRBV27 and TRBJ1-2; a confident D gene designation cannot be given. The receptor was isolated from a young man in good health. Some clones in this sample may be carry-over from other donors' samples. The DNA is TGTGCCAGCAGTCCTGGAAACTTCTATGGCTACACCTTC. Translation gives CASSPGNFYGYTF.